This T cell receptor (beta chain) was found in a study of cytomegalovirus exposure and HLA in healthy donors. The PCR was carried out with 60 Vbeta primers and 13 Jbeta primers. TCRdb keeps only in-frame clones here, not all; method: immunoSEQ multiplex PCR. The sample yields about 83,000 clones, 70% to 75% seen once. For this clone: Its antigen is undetermined.

Germline CDR1 reads LGHNA; CDR2 reads YNFKEQ. The CDR3 covers 17 residues. Unmatched junction bases numbered 12, after V lost 4 bases and J lost 0 bases. Findings of the study overall: Among donors in an Asian-associated ancestry cluster, a later analysis reportedly found fewer N-insertions than the approximately 670-donor mean.

Samples came from healthy bone marrow donors. The chain is built from TRBV4-2 and TRBJ2-7; 7 bases fit TRBD1. This sequence originates from a man aged 55 to 70 in good health and CMV-seronegative. Sequenced material: PBMCs. Here the CDR3 reads CASSLNDLQGISYEQYF. CDR3 in DNA: TGTGCCAGCAGCCTTAACGACCTACAGGGGATCTCCTACGAGCAGTACTTC.